These 22 T cell receptor beta chains share one sample of origin, sequenced in a study of tumor-infiltrating lymphocytes in primary liver carcinoma. The source of the blood RNA was unsorted whole blood, and germline DNA was extracted as well. The investigators made TCR beta cDNA from about 0.45 ug total RNA, using a constant-region primer. Researchers made the TCR beta libraries by running three nested multiplex PCR rounds with slightly modified ARM-PCR. The first two PCR rounds, nine to ten cycles each, used TRBV1-TRBV30 forward primers and a C-beta reverse primer. TCRdb itself ran the multiplex PCR reads through MiXCR, one entry per CDR3 protein. Of about 200,000 distinct CDR3 sequences detected, about two thirds appear once; the ten largest clones hold 6% to 8.5%. Sequencing used peripheral blood. These TCRs come from a woman aged 55-70 years with primary liver carcinoma and hepatitis B virus infection.

V usage is TRBV24-1 and J usage is TRBJ1-4, with D possibly being TRBD1 (5 bases). The germline CDR1 and CDR2 sequences are KGHDR and SFDVKD. Trimming pared 4 bases from V and 3 bases from J, leaving 8 bases between. The CDR3 totals 14 residues. The CDR3 DNA reads TGTGCCACCAGTGAGGGGACCCCTAATGAAAAACTGTTTTTT. Translated: CATSEGTPNEKLFF.

This CDR3 is CASSLGQEGNQPQHF. In DNA, the CDR3 is TGTGCCAGCAGCTTAGGCCAGGAGGGGAATCAGCCCCAGCATTTT. This chain connects TRBV7-9 to TRBJ1-5, with D perhaps TRBD1 (5 bases). V dropped 1 base and J dropped 4 bases, with 11 bases sitting between them. Germline V gene lookup returns CDR1 SEHNR and CDR2 FQNEAQ (reference sequence). The CDR3 covers 15 residues. The full variable domain, with the rest looked up from reference TRBV7-9 and TRBJ1-5, is DTGVSQNPRHKITKRGQNVTFRCDPISEHNRLYWYRQTLGQGPEFLTYFQNEAQLEKSRLLSDRFSAERPKGSFSTLEIQRTEQGDSAMYLCASSLGQEGNQPQHFGDGTRLSIL.

Comment on this clonotype: A clone one base away is much larger, so this may be a read error. The V gene is TRBV29-1, the J gene TRBJ1-1; maybe TRBD1 (6 bases). Germline V gives CDR1 SQVTM, CDR2 ANQGSEA. Trimming cost V 5 bases and J 1 base, with 11 bases left between them. The CDR3 runs to 13 residues. The DNA of the CDR3 is TGCAGCGTTATAGAACAGGGGAACACTGAAGCTTTCTTT. This gives the protein CSVIEQGNTEAFF.

The chain joins TRBV5-1 to TRBJ1-1, with 9 bases aligning to TRBD1. Germline-derived CDR1 and CDR2 are SGHRS and YFSETQ. The CDR3 extends over 16 amino acids. J lost 1 base, V lost 4 bases, and 8 bases had no gene match. CDR3 nucleotide sequence: TGCGCCAGCAGCCCCACCTGGGACAGGGCGAACACTGAAGCTTTCTTT. Amino acid sequence: CASSPTWDRANTEAFF.

Points on this clonotype: The conserved phenylalanine or tryptophan normally closing the CDR3 is absent here, so this likely arose from a read error. The chain links TRBV12-3 or TRBV12-4 to TRBJ2-5; D is possibly TRBD1 or TRBD2 (6 bases each). The CDR3 runs 15 residues. V shed 7 bases and J shed 5 bases, with 20 bases lying between them. CDR3 amino acids: CASNTLAGRGETQYL. CDR3 nucleotide sequence: TGTGCCAGCAACACACTAGCAGGAAGGGGGGAGACCCAGTACTTA.

As to this clonotype: Possible read error: a much larger clone is one base away. This sequence joins TRBV12-3 or TRBV12-4 and TRBJ1-1; no firm D call. Between the trimmed V and J ends, which lost 6 bases and 4 bases, there was a span of 12 bases. This CDR3 comprises 13 residues. As DNA, the CDR3 is TGTGCCAGCAGGGGTCTAGTGGCCACTGAAGCTTTCTTT. Protein: CASRGLVATEAFF.

This chain uses TRBV10-3 with TRBJ2-1; 9 bases match TRBD2. J was trimmed by 3 bases and V by 6 bases; bases with no gene match: 3. The CDR3 covers 14 residues. Germline CDR1 and CDR2: ENHRY and SYGVKD. CDR3 sequence (DNA): TGTGCCATCAGCTTTAGCGGGAGCTACAATGAGCAGTTCTTC. Its translation: CAISFSGSYNEQFF.

V and J are TRBV20-1 and TRBJ2-7; D is ambiguous. The CDR3 is made up of 13 amino acids. The germline gives CDR1 DFQATT, CDR2 SNEGSKA (reference sequence). V lost 3 bases and J lost 5, with 14 bases in between. The CDR3: CSASSGGLDEQYF. The DNA of the CDR3 is TGCAGTGCTAGTAGTGGTGGGCTTGACGAGCAGTACTTC.

V usage is TRBV4-1 and J usage is TRBJ2-1; D is unresolved. The V end was cut by 4 bases, the J end by 8 bases, with 9 bases between. CDR1 and CDR2 from the germline V gene are MGHRA and YSYEKL. The CDR3 has 12 amino acids. CDR3 sequence reads: CASSRGRDEQFF. CDR3 DNA: TGCGCCAGCAGCCGAGGTCGCGATGAGCAGTTCTTC.

This clonotype appeared a few times. One junction end disagrees with the germline gene, perhaps due to a read error. The V and J genes are TRBV2 and TRBJ2-2; D gene uncertain. This CDR3 region has 14 residues. Germline CDR1 SNHLY, CDR2 FYNNEI. The CDR3 DNA reads TGTGCCAACAGTGAAAACCGTGACACCGGGGAGCTGTTTTTT. This translates into CANSENRDTGELFF.

On this clonotype: At one end the junction does not follow the germline gene, possibly because of a read error. The chain uses TRBV11-2 and TRBJ1-1; 10 bases agree with TRBD1. The CDR3 contains 16 residues. Germline V gives CDR1 SGHAT, CDR2 FQNNGV. The CDR3 reads CARSTGQGTLDTEAFF. The DNA for the CDR3 is TGTGCCAGGAGCACGGGACAGGGGACTCTAGACACTGAAGCATTCTTT.

This clonotype was observed many times. The V call is TRBV29-1, the J call TRBJ2-3; 7 bases map to TRBD2. The V gene end was trimmed by 4 bases and the J gene end by 0 bases; junction bases not matched to a gene: 4. CDR1 and CDR2 (germline): SQVTM, ANQGSEA. CDR3 size: 14 residues. In DNA form, the CDR3 reads TGCAGCGTTGGTGGACTAGGGAGCACAGATACGCAGTATTTT. Translation gives CSVGGLGSTDTQYF.

The chain links TRBV11-1 to TRBJ1-2; 7 nucleotides match TRBD1. With 7 bases clipped from V and 7 bases from J, the junction kept 9 bases outside the gene matches. Germline V gene sequence: CDR1 SGHAT, CDR2 FQDESV (reference sequence). The CDR3 sequence is 13 residues long. The CDR3 coding sequence is TGTGCCAGCAAAAGAGACAGGGCGGGTGGCTACACCTTC. This sequence encodes CASKRDRAGGYTF.

The rearrangement joins TRBV11-1 to TRBJ1-2; perhaps TRBD1 as D (6 bases). The CDR3 loop spans 14 amino acids. Deletions cut 10 bases from V and 5 bases from J, with 20 bases between. Germline V CDR1 and CDR2: SGHAT, FQDESV (reference sequence). In nucleotides, the CDR3 is TGTGCCAACAGTCGCAGGGGTGCGAATTATGGCTACACCTTC. It encodes CANSRRGANYGYTF.

The rearrangement uses TRBV10-3 and TRBJ2-3, with 9 bases identical to TRBD2. Trimming at V came to 10 bases and at J to 4 bases, leaving 12 bases not matched to a gene. The CDR3 is 15 amino acids. Looked up from germline, CDR1 is ENHRY and CDR2 is SYGVKD. The CDR3 loop is CATPTSSGAADTQYF. The DNA for the CDR3 is TGTGCCACGCCGACTTCTAGCGGGGCGGCAGATACGCAGTATTTT.

Only one count was recorded for this clonotype. A read error may explain this, as a much larger clone is one base away. This rearrangement joins TRBV6-6 to TRBJ2-7; no definite D call. V lost 11 bases and J lost 1, with 15 bases in between. Germline CDR1 reads MNHNY; CDR2 reads SVGAGI (reference sequence). The CDR3 has 13 amino acids. The CDR3 loop is CAGIPNPSYEQYF. The CDR3 nucleotides are TGTGCCGGCATCCCGAATCCTTCCTACGAGCAGTACTTC.

Worth noting for this clonotype: Possible read error: a much larger clone is one base away. The chain recombines TRBV14 with TRBJ2-5; TRBD1 matches at 8 bases. The CDR3 has 17 amino acids. Germline V CDR1 and CDR2: SGHDN, FVKESK. V lost 4 bases to trimming and J lost 1 base; unmatched junction nucleotides: 11. CDR3 coding DNA: TGTGCCAGCAGCCGAGACCCCTACAGGGGGTCCCAAGAGACCCAGTACTTC. It yields the protein CASSRDPYRGSQETQYF.

This rearrangement joins TRBV29-1 to TRBJ2-5; TRBD2 matches 7 bases. The CDR3 runs to 13 residues. Germline V gene lookup returns CDR1 SQVTM and CDR2 ANQGSEA. The V and J ends lost 4 bases and 5 bases, in that order; junction bases with no gene match: 7. CDR3 sequence reads: CSVGGRAAETQYF. CDR3 in DNA: TGCAGCGTTGGTGGGAGGGCCGCTGAGACCCAGTACTTC.

On this clonotype itself: This may come from a read error, since a much larger clone is one base off. The chain has TRBV28 and TRBJ2-5, with D unresolved. Germline V CDR1 and CDR2: MDHEN, SYDVKM. The CDR3 is 12 amino acids. The V end was cut by 5 bases, the J end by 6 bases, with 10 bases between. CDR3 sequence (DNA): TGTGCCAGCAGTCCCAACGCGAAGACCCAGTACTTC. Translated: CASSPNAKTQYF.

This clonotype ranks as medium-sized. V and J are TRBV11-2 and TRBJ2-7; D is possibly TRBD1 or TRBD2 (5 bases each). In germline, CDR1 is SGHAT, CDR2 FQNNGV. Trimming took 8 bases from V and 0 from J, leaving 8 bases between them. This CDR3 has 12 residues. The chain's CDR3 is CASGGSSYEQYF. For the CDR3, the DNA is TGTGCCAGCGGGGGTAGCTCCTACGAGCAGTACTTC.

V gene TRBV24-1 combines with J gene TRBJ1-2; TRBD1 is a possible D gene (6 bases). Per germline, CDR1 KGHDR and CDR2 SFDVKD. Trimming removed 4 bases at V and 12 bases at J, with 14 bases between. The CDR3 has 12 amino acids. In DNA form, the CDR3 reads TGTGCCACCAGTGAGGACAGAGGGCCCCACACCTTC. It specifies CATSEDRGPHTF.

The table lists this clonotype with many counts. The chain carries TRBV5-6 and TRBJ1-5, with D maybe TRBD1 (5 bases). CDR3 length equals 15 residues. V was cut by 4 bases and J by 7 bases, with 18 bases left in between. In germline, CDR1 is SGHDT, CDR2 YYEEEE. CDR3 nucleotide sequence: TGTGCCAGCAGCCCGGGAGGGGCCGGCGGGCAGCCCCAGCATTTT. Translated: CASSPGGAGGQPQHF.